Included here is one TCR beta chain sequence, with context. The sample belongs to a study of blood T cell repertoires in COVID-19. Assay: immunoSEQ multiplex PCR; the TCRdb copy retains only in-frame clones and omits some. This table has 110,000 or so clones, 81% appearing once. This CDR3 has 15 amino acids. The V gene's germline CDR1 is WSHSY and CDR2 SAAADI. V dropped 4 bases and J dropped 3; count of bases not matched to a gene: 5. This chain connects TRBV10-2 to TRBJ2-7; 11 bases line up with TRBD2. This receptor was obtained from a human donor in a cohort sampled during active COVID-19. The sequenced sample consisted of peripheral blood. The CDR3 here is CASSVVAGGGYEQYF. DNA of the CDR3: TGCGCCAGCAGTGTGGTAGCGGGAGGGGGCTACGAGCAGTACTTC.